This entry lists 21 T cell receptor beta chains sequenced from one sample in a study of cytomegalovirus exposure and HLA in healthy donors. Here immunoSEQ multiplex PCR was the method, and the copy in TCRdb shows in-frame clones only, minus some. The sample includes over 200,000 clones, 80% to 90% of them seen just once. Sequenced sample: PBMCs. The receptors originated from a woman aged 18-29 years in good health and CMV-seropositive.

The genes are TRBV7-9 and TRBJ1-2; the D gene is possibly TRBD1 (6 bases). Trimming pared 5 bases from V and 3 bases from J, leaving 16 bases between. Germline CDR1 SEHNR, CDR2 FQNEAQ (reference sequence). This CDR3 spans 15 amino acids. Written as DNA, the CDR3 is TGTGCCAGCAGCCTCGGGTCAGGGGTGGACTATGGCTACACCTTC. Translating it yields CASSLGSGVDYGYTF. The variable domain in full, with the rest retrieved from reference TRBV7-9 and TRBJ1-2, is DTGVSQNPRHKITKRGQNVTFRCDPISEHNRLYWYRQTLGQGPEFLTYFQNEAQLEKSRLLSDRFSAERPKGSFSTLEIQRTEQGDSAMYLCASSLGSGVDYGYTFGSGTRLTVV.

This chain uses TRBV27 with TRBJ1-1; TRBD1 might be the D (6 bases). In germline, CDR1 is MNHEY, CDR2 SMNVEV (reference sequence). The CDR3 contains 13 residues. With 5 bases removed from V and 4 bases from J, the gap between germline ends came to 11 bases. In DNA form, the CDR3 reads TGTGCCAGCAGTCAGGTCAGGGGCACTGAAGCTTTCTTT. Its translation is CASSQVRGTEAFF.

This clone occurred once. V is TRBV7-3 and J is TRBJ2-2; a possible D gene is TRBD1 (5 bases). Trimming left V 5 bases short and J 6 bases short, with 7 bases between. The germline CDR1 and CDR2 sequences are SGHTA and FQGTGA. The CDR3 spans 12 residues. DNA of the CDR3: TGTGCCAGCAGCCCAGGGTCCGGGGAGCTGTTTTTT. Its protein product is CASSPGSGELFF.

The V gene is TRBV6-6, the J gene TRBJ2-7; a weak D match, TRBD2 (5 bases). The germline gives CDR1 MNHNY, CDR2 SVGAGI (reference sequence). The CDR3 sequence is 14 residues long. Between the trimmed V and J ends, which lost 7 bases and 0 bases, there was a span of 13 bases. DNA of the CDR3: TGTGCCAGCACCCGGACTGCAAGCTCCTACGAGCAGTACTTC. This codes for CASTRTASSYEQYF.

V usage is TRBV2 and J usage is TRBJ2-7; D unresolved. Trimming took off 4 bases at V and 2 bases at J, with 3 bases between the two ends. Germline V CDR1 and CDR2: SNHLY, FYNNEI. The CDR3 runs to 11 residues. In DNA form, the CDR3 reads TGTGCCAGCAGTGCGGCCTACGAGCAGTACTTC. Residues: CASSAAYEQYF.

This clone was recorded once. The chain is built from TRBV28 and TRBJ2-7; D is possibly TRBD1 (6 bases). Germline V lookup: CDR1 MDHEN, CDR2 SYDVKM. Trimming left V 4 bases short and J 3 bases short, with 25 bases between. The CDR3 has 18 amino acids. The CDR3 protein is CASSSFTPRHRASYEQYF. CDR3 DNA: TGTGCCAGCAGTTCCTTTACGCCCCGGCACAGGGCGAGCTACGAGCAGTACTTC.

This rearrangement joins TRBV2 to TRBJ2-2, with 10 nucleotides matching TRBD2. V was clipped by 6 bases and J by 8 bases; unmatched bases: 6. From germline, CDR1 is SNHLY and CDR2 FYNNEI. CDR3 size: 14 residues. The CDR3 reads CASRQLAGGGELFF. The CDR3 DNA sequence: TGTGCCAGCAGACAATTAGCGGGAGGTGGGGAGCTGTTTTTT. Together with reference TRBV2 and TRBJ2-2, the CDR3 gives the full variable domain: EPEVTQTPSHQVTQMGQEVILRCVPISNHLYFYWYRQILGQKVEFLVSFYNNEISEKSEIFDDQFSVERPDGSNFTLKIRSTKLEDSAMYFCASRQLAGGGELFFGEGSRLTVL.

V usage is TRBV25-1 and J usage is TRBJ1-1, with 7 bases that match TRBD1. Germline-derived CDR1 and CDR2 are MGHDK and SYGVNS. The length of the CDR3 is 14 residues. V dropped 3 bases and J dropped 5; count of bases not matched to a gene: 6. CDR3 in DNA: TGTGCCAGCAGTGAGTCGACAGGGAAGACTGAAGCTTTCTTT. Its protein is CASSESTGKTEAFF.

The chain combines TRBV28 with TRBJ1-1; D remains unclear. Germline V lookup: CDR1 MDHEN, CDR2 SYDVKM. The CDR3 consists of 13 residues. V dropped 5 bases and J dropped 2 bases, with 9 bases sitting between them. The CDR3 here is CASSSRSNTEAFF. Here the CDR3 DNA reads TGTGCCAGCAGTAGCCGTTCAAACACTGAAGCTTTCTTT.

The chain employs TRBV7-3 and TRBJ2-1; 11 bases are shared with TRBD2. With 4 bases clipped from V and 3 bases from J, the junction kept 5 bases outside the gene matches. CDR3 length: 16 amino acids. Per the germline V gene, CDR1 is SGHTA and CDR2 is FQGTGA. The CDR3: CASSSIAGGGYNEQFF. CDR3 sequence (DNA): TGTGCCAGCAGCTCCATAGCGGGAGGGGGCTACAATGAGCAGTTCTTC.

The chain has TRBV5-1 and TRBJ2-3; TRBD2 matches 12 bases. Germline CDR1 and CDR2: SGHRS and YFSETQ. This CDR3 contains 23 residues. V trimming: 0 bases; J trimming: 2 bases; junction bases outside the gene matches: 22. The CDR3 sequence: CASSLAGGASSGRESSPTDTQYF. The CDR3 DNA sequence: TGCGCCAGCAGCTTGGCCGGCGGCGCTTCTAGCGGGAGGGAATCCTCCCCCACAGATACGCAGTATTTT.

The rearrangement links TRBV5-6 to TRBJ2-1; 8 bases are a match to TRBD2. The CDR3 runs 15 residues. V lost 5 bases and J lost 4; bases outside the gene matches: 8. Germline V lookup: CDR1 SGHDT, CDR2 YYEEEE. The CDR3 is CASREPGLEYNEQFF. For the CDR3, the DNA is TGTGCCAGCAGGGAGCCGGGACTAGAGTACAATGAGCAGTTCTTC.

This chain connects TRBV7-9 to TRBJ2-7; 9 positions match TRBD2. There are 17 residues in the CDR3. Trimming removed 2 bases from V and 0 bases from J; junction bases left unmatched: 8. Germline CDR1 SEHNR, CDR2 FQNEAQ (reference sequence). The CDR3 DNA sequence: TGTGCCAGCAGCTTAAGGAAAGTAGCGGGAGTCTCCTACGAGCAGTACTTC. This sequence encodes CASSLRKVAGVSYEQYF.

V gene TRBV27 combines with J gene TRBJ2-1; 7 nucleotides align to TRBD2. The CDR3 loop spans 16 amino acids. Germline V gene lookup returns CDR1 MNHEY and CDR2 SMNVEV (reference sequence). After removal of 6 bases from V and 0 bases from J, the junction contained 8 bases not matched to a gene. The DNA of the CDR3 is TGTGCCAGCAGACCTAGCGGAGGAAGCTCCTACAATGAGCAGTTCTTC. Amino acids: CASRPSGGSSYNEQFF.

J is TRBJ1-3 and V is TRBV4-1; D might be TRBD1 (5 bases). There are 14 residues in the CDR3. V was trimmed by 4 bases and J by 4 bases, leaving 11 bases between them. Germline V gene sequence: CDR1 MGHRA, CDR2 YSYEKL. CDR3 DNA: TGCGCCAGCAGCCCTTCCCCAGGGGGAAACACCATATATTTT. Its translation: CASSPSPGGNTIYF.

CDR3 coding DNA: TGTGCCTACGAGAGGCCCCAGCATTTT. Encoded protein: CAYERPQHF. The chain joins TRBV21-1 to TRBJ1-5. TRBV21-1 is a pseudogene locus. The CDR3 spans 9 residues.

This clone was observed a few times. The sample carries other DNA sequences with the same CDR3. CDR3 DNA: TGTGCCAGCAGCGTAGGGCCCCAAGAGACCCAGTACTTC. Amino acids: CASSVGPQETQYF. The rearrangement uses TRBV9 and TRBJ2-5; D ambiguous. V was pared by 0 bases and J by 1 base, with 4 bases between. Germline V CDR1 and CDR2: SGDLS, YYNGEE. This CDR3 contains 13 residues.

This chain connects TRBV18 to TRBJ1-1; TRBD1 matches 9 bases. V lost 4 bases to trimming and J lost 9 bases; unmatched junction nucleotides: 3. The CDR3 length is 12 residues. Looked up from germline, CDR1 is KGHSH and CDR2 is LQKENI. The chain's CDR3 is CASSLDRGKAFF. The CDR3 nucleotides are TGTGCCAGCTCACTGGACAGGGGCAAAGCTTTCTTT.

The chain couples TRBV29-1 to TRBJ2-7, with 8 bases identical to TRBD1. V dropped 6 bases and J dropped 0; count of bases not matched to a gene: 7. The CDR3 totals 14 residues. Germline V gives CDR1 SQVTM, CDR2 ANQGSEA. CDR3 protein: CSVKQGDHSYEQYF. The CDR3 nucleotides are TGCAGCGTAAAACAGGGGGACCACTCCTACGAGCAGTACTTC.

Here the CDR3 DNA reads TGTGCCAGCAGCTTGGGCCCCCGGGACAGGGGCTATGGCTACACCTTC. It is translated as CASSLGPRDRGYGYTF. The J gene is TRBJ1-2, the V gene TRBV7-2; 10 nucleotides align to TRBD1. This CDR3 is built from 16 residues. With 3 bases clipped from V and 4 bases from J, the junction kept 8 bases outside the gene matches. Per germline, CDR1 SGHTA and CDR2 FQGNSA.

This chain joins TRBV28 and TRBJ1-5; unclear D gene. Germline V gives CDR1 MDHEN, CDR2 SYDVKM. The CDR3 runs to 16 residues. V lost 1 base and J 7 bases, leaving 17 bases between the germline ends. CDR3 loop: CASSLYRQLGEQPQHF. CDR3 bases: TGTGCCAGCAGTTTATATCGGCAATTGGGAGAACAGCCCCAGCATTTT.